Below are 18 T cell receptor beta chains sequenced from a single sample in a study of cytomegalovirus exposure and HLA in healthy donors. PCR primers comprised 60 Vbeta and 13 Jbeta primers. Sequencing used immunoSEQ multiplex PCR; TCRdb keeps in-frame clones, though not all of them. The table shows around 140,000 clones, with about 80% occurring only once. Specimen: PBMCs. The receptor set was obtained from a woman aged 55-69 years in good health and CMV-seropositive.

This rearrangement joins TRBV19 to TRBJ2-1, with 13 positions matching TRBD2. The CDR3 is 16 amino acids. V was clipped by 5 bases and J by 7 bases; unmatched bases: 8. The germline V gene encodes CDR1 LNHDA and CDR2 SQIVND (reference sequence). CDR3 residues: CASSLRTSGSANEQFF. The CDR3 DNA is TGTGCCAGTAGTCTCCGGACTAGCGGGAGTGCAAATGAGCAGTTCTTC.

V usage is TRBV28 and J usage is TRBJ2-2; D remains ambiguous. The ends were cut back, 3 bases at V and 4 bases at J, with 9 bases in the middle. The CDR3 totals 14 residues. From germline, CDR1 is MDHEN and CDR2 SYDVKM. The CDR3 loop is CASSFGGITGELFF. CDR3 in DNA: TGTGCCAGCAGTTTCGGCGGAATCACCGGGGAGCTGTTTTTT.

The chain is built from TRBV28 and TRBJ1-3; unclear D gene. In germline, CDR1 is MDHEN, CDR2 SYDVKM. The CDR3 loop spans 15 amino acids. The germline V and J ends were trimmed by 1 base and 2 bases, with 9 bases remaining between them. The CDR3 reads CASSLYRVPGNTIYF. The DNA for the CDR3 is TGTGCCAGCAGTTTATACCGGGTGCCTGGAAACACCATATATTTT.

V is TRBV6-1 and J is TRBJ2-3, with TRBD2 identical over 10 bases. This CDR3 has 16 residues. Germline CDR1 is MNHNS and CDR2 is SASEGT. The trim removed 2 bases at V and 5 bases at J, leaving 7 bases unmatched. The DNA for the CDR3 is TGTGCCAGCAGTGAAACCCCAGCGGGAGGGCGAGATACGCAGTATTTT. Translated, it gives CASSETPAGGRDTQYF.

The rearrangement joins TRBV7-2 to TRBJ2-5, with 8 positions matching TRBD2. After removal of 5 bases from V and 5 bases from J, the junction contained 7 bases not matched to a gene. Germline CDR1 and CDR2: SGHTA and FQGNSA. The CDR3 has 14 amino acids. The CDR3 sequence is CASSDTGLAETQYF. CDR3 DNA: TGTGCCAGCAGCGACACCGGACTAGCTGAGACCCAGTACTTC.

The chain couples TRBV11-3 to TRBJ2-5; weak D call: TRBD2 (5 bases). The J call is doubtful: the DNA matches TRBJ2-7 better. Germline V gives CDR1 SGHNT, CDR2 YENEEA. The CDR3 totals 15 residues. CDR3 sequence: CASSSRKTSSYEQYF. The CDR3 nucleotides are TGTGCCAGCAGCTCCCGCAAAACTAGCTCCTACGAGCAGTACTTC.

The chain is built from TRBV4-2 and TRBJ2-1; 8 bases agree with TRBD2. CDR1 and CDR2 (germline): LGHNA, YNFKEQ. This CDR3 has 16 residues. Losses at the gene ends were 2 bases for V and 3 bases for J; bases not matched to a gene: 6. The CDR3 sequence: CASSQSFREGYNEQFF. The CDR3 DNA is TGTGCCAGCAGCCAATCATTCCGGGAGGGCTACAATGAGCAGTTCTTC.

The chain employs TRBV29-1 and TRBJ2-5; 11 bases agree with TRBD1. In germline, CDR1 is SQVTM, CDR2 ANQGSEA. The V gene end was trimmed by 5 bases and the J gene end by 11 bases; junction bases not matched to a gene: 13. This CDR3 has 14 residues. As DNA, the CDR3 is TGCAGCGTTTCCCCGGACAGGGGGCTGGTTGAGCAGTACTTC. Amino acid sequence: CSVSPDRGLVEQYF.

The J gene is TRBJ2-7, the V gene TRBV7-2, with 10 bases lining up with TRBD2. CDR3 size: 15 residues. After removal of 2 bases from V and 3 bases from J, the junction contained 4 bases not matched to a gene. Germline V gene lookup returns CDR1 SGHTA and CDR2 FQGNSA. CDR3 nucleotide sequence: TGTGCCAGCAGCTTAACTAGCGGGACTCTCTACGAGCAGTACTTC. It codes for CASSLTSGTLYEQYF.

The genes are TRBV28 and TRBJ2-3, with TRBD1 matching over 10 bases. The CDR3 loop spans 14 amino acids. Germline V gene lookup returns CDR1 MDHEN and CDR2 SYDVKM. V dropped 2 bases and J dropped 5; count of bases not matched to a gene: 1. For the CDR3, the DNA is TGTGCCAGCAGTTTACGGACAGGGGGAGATACGCAGTATTTT. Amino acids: CASSLRTGGDTQYF.

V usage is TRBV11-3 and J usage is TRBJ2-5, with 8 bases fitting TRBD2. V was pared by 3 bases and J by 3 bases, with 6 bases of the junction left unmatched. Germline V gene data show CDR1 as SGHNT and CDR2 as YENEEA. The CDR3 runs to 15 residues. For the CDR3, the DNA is TGTGCCAGCAGCTTCGGACTAGCTGAGAAAGAGACCCAGTACTTC. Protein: CASSFGLAEKETQYF.

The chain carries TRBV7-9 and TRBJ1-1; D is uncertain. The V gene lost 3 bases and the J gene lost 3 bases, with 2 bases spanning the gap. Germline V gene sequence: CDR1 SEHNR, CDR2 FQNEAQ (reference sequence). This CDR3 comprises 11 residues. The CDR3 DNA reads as TGTGCCAGCAGCTTCTACACTGAAGCTTTCTTT. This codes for CASSFYTEAFF.

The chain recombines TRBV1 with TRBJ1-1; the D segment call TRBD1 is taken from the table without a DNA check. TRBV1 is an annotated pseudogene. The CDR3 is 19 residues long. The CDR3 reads CTSSQEAEGGRSRNTEAFF. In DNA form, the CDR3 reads TGCACCAGCAGCCAAGAGGCGGAAGGGGGTCGGTCCAGGAACACTGAAGCTTTCTTT.

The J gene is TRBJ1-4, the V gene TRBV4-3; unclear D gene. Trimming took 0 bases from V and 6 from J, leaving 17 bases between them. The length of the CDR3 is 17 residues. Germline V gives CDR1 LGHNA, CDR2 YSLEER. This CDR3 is CASSQEPRSMSHEKLFF. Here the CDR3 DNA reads TGCGCCAGCAGCCAAGAGCCGAGGAGCATGTCCCATGAAAAACTGTTTTTT.

This CDR3 is CASSSVVVSGSLETQYF. In nucleotides, the CDR3 is TGTGCCAGCAGCTCCGTGGTGGTGAGCGGGAGTTTGGAGACCCAGTACTTC. The chain joins TRBV7-2 to TRBJ2-5, with 8 bases matching TRBD2. This CDR3 is built from 17 residues. V lost 4 bases and J lost 5; bases outside the gene matches: 15. Germline V lookup: CDR1 SGHTA, CDR2 FQGNSA.

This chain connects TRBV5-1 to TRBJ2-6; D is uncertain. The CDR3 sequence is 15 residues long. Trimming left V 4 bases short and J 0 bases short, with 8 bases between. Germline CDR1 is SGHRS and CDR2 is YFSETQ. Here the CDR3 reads CASSVDISGANVLTF. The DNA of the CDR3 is TGCGCCAGCAGCGTGGATATCTCTGGGGCCAACGTCCTGACTTTC. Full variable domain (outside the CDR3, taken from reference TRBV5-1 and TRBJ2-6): KAGVTQTPRYLIKTRGQQVTLSCSPISGHRSVSWYQQTPGQGLQFLFEYFSETQRNKGNFPGRFSGRQFSNSRSEMNVSTLELGDSALYLCASSVDISGANVLTFGAGSRLTVL.

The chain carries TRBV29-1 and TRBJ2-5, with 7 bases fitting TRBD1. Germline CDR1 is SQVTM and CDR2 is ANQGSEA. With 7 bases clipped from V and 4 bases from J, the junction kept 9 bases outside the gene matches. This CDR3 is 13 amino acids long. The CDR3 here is CSATQTGLETQYF. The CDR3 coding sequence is TGCAGCGCCACCCAGACAGGGCTAGAGACCCAGTACTTC.

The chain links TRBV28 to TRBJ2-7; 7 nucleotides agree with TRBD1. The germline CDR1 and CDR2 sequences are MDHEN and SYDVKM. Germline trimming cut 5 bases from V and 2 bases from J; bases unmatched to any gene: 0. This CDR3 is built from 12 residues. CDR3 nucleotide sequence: TGTGCCAGCAGTACAGGGGCCTACGAGCAGTACTTC. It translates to CASSTGAYEQYF.